Below, 7 T cell receptor beta chains from the same sample are listed, as sequenced in a study of cytomegalovirus exposure and HLA in healthy donors. PCR employed 60 Vbeta and 13 Jbeta primers. This table comes from immunoSEQ multiplex PCR, and its TCRdb copy is limited to in-frame clones, with some not included. This sample has under 200,000 clones; around 79% occur once, and the top ten carry over 12%. The material sequenced was PBMCs. The receptors were sampled from a man aged 50 or older in good health and CMV-seropositive.

The V and J genes are TRBV5-1 and TRBJ2-1, with TRBD2 identical over 7 bases. V lost 3 bases and J lost 2; bases outside the gene matches: 8. Germline CDR1 reads SGHRS; CDR2 reads YFSETQ. This CDR3 is 16 amino acids long. The chain's CDR3 is CASSSLGGVPYNEQFF. In DNA form, the CDR3 reads TGCGCCAGCAGCTCCCTGGGGGGGGTGCCCTACAATGAGCAGTTCTTC.

The chain carries TRBV2 and TRBJ1-2; D uncertain. The CDR3 totals 14 residues. The V end was cut by 8 bases, the J end by 2 bases, with 15 bases between. Germline assignment: CDR1 SNHLY and CDR2 FYNNEI. For the CDR3, the DNA is TGTGCCAGCCCCGGGAATCGACCCAACTATGGCTACACCTTC. This codes for CASPGNRPNYGYTF.

The chain carries TRBV9 and TRBJ2-1, with 8 bases fitting TRBD2. The CDR3 extends over 14 amino acids. Germline V gene lookup returns CDR1 SGDLS and CDR2 YYNGEE. V lost 3 bases to trimming and J lost 4 bases; unmatched junction nucleotides: 3. The chain's CDR3 is CASSAGTRYNEQFF. The CDR3 bases are TGTGCCAGCAGCGCCGGGACTAGGTACAATGAGCAGTTCTTC.

This clone was observed a single time. The CDR3, as DNA: TGTGGTTGGGGAGGTAGCTCCTACAATGAGCAGTTCTTC. Protein: CGWGGSSYNEQFF. The chain has TRBV28 and TRBJ2-1, with D possibly matching TRBD2 (6 bases). The V gene's germline CDR1 is MDHEN and CDR2 SYDVKM. The CDR3 contains 13 residues.

This chain joins TRBV6-6 and TRBJ2-7; weak D call: TRBD1 (6 bases). Trimming took 2 bases from V and 5 from J, leaving 16 bases between them. The germline V gene has CDR1 MNHNY and CDR2 SVGAGI (reference sequence). The CDR3 runs to 15 residues. The CDR3 region has the DNA TGTGCCAGCAGTTACCCCCCGGACAGAGGGGACGAGCAGTACTTC. Protein: CASSYPPDRGDEQYF.

The chain couples TRBV13 to TRBJ2-5, with D perhaps TRBD2 (7 bases). The CDR3 has 15 residues. Germline lookup yields CDR1 PRHDT and CDR2 FYEKMQ (reference sequence). Trimming removed 4 bases at V and 4 bases at J, with 16 bases between. The CDR3: CASSSPWGGRETQYF. CDR3 DNA sequence: TGTGCCAGCAGCTCTCCTTGGGGGGGCCGAGAGACCCAGTACTTC.

The V gene is TRBV5-1, the J gene TRBJ2-2; 9 bases match TRBD1. Germline-derived CDR1 and CDR2 are SGHRS and YFSETQ. The CDR3 has 16 amino acids. The ends lost 2 bases at V and 6 bases at J; junction bases unmatched: 8. In DNA, the CDR3 is TGCGCCAGCAGCTTATCGACAGGGGGTCTCTCCGGGGAGCTGTTTTTT. It is translated as CASSLSTGGLSGELFF.